This T cell receptor beta chain was recorded in a study of T cells in Graves' hyperthyroidism and ophthalmopathy. This clonotype was counted ten times or more. TCR beta CDR3 regions were amplified from RNA transcripts. The HTBI primer set drove a first-round RT-PCR of the TCR CDR3. TCRdb recomputed calls from the multiplex PCR reads with MiXCR, one row per CDR3 protein. The sample lists under 350,000 distinct CDR3 sequences; 25% were seen once. The clonotype originates from a man aged 35 to 55 with Graves' hyperthyroidism that later progressed to Graves' ophthalmopathy. What was sequenced was blood.

The CDR3 DNA reads TGTGCCAGCAGCCCGGCCGAGGGAAGCACTGAAGCTTTCTTT. This sequence encodes CASSPAEGSTEAFF. The chain uses TRBV7-8 and TRBJ1-1; D not resolved. This CDR3 region has 14 residues. Germline lookup yields CDR1 SGHVS and CDR2 FQNEAQ. Trimming removed 5 bases at V and 4 bases at J, with 14 bases between.